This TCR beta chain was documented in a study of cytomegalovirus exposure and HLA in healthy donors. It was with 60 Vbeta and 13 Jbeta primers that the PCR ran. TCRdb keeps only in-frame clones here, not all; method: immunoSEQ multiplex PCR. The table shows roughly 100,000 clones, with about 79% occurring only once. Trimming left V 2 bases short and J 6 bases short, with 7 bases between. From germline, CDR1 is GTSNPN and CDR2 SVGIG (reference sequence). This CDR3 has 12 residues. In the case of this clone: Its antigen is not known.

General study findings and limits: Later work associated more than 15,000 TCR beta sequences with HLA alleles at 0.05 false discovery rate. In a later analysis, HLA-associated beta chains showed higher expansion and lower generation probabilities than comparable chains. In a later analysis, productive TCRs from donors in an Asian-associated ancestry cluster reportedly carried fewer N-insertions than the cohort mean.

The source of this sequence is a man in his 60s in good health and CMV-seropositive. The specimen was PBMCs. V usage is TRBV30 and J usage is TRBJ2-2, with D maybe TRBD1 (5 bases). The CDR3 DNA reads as TGTGCCTGGAGTAGGGGCGCCGGGGAGCTGTTTTTT. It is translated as CAWSRGAGELFF.